This T cell receptor (beta chain) originates from a study of PD-1 blockade in classical Hodgkin lymphoma. Produced via immunoSEQ multiplex PCR; TCRdb's table is partial and in-frame only. The data hold thousands of clones, with more than 60% observed a single time. Time point given: newly diagnosed, previously untreated cHL patient sample. Newly diagnosed classical Hodgkin lymphoma PBMCs, still untreated, provided the comparison samples. CDR3 length: 14 amino acids. Looked up from germline, CDR1 is SGHDT and CDR2 is YYEEEE. V was pared by 4 bases and J by 2 bases, with 12 bases between. This clone has only one observation. The antigen remains unidentified. General study points: Although disease activity or prior therapy may be involved, causes of the repertoire differences remain undefined. When set against healthy donors, newly diagnosed patients were reported to show lower baseline TCR diversity.

This clonotype was sampled from a human donor with classical Hodgkin lymphoma. The chain uses TRBV5-6 and TRBJ1-1; D gene uncertain. Sequenced sample: peripheral blood mononuclear cells (PBMCs). The CDR3 region has the DNA TGTGCCAGCAGCATAACAGAAGCAAACACTGAAGCTTTCTTT. This codes for CASSITEANTEAFF.